The 14 T cell receptor beta chains below come from one sample, sequenced in a study of blood T cell repertoires in COVID-19. TCRdb keeps only in-frame clones here, not all; method: immunoSEQ multiplex PCR. The data show around 110,000 clones, approximately 81% seen once. Sequencing was done on a sample of peripheral blood. Receptors were obtained from a human donor in a cohort sampled during active COVID-19.

The chain carries TRBV7-2 and TRBJ2-1, with a weak D call TRBD2 (6 bases). Trimming shortened V by 2 bases and J by 5 bases, and 16 bases separated the two germline ends. Germline V gives CDR1 SGHTA, CDR2 FQGNSA. CDR3 length: 16 residues. DNA for the CDR3: TGTGCCAGCAGCTTAATATTAAGCCGGGAGAACAATGAGCAGTTCTTC. The encoded protein is CASSLILSRENNEQFF.

The chain joins TRBV19 to TRBJ1-5; D perhaps matches TRBD1 (5 bases). The CDR3 extends over 13 amino acids. Trimming took off 7 bases at V and 6 bases at J, with 13 bases between the two ends. Germline assignment: CDR1 LNHDA and CDR2 SQIVND (reference sequence). As DNA, the CDR3 is TGTGCCAGTATGGGGGGAGGGAGTCAGCCCCAGCATTTT. It yields the protein CASMGGGSQPQHF.

The chain uses TRBV7-2 and TRBJ2-3; TRBD2 matches at 7 bases. The germline gives CDR1 SGHTA, CDR2 FQGNSA. The CDR3 sequence is 14 residues long. Trimming removed 4 bases from V and 6 bases from J; junction bases left unmatched: 7. CDR3 in amino acids: CASSSGTTGDTQYF. In DNA, the CDR3 is TGTGCCAGCAGCTCCGGGACTACGGGGGATACGCAGTATTTT.

J is TRBJ2-2 and V is TRBV12-3 or TRBV12-4, with D uncertain. Trimming left V 2 bases short and J 7 bases short, with 8 bases between. The CDR3 extends over 13 amino acids. The chain's CDR3 is CASSLFGGGELFF. The CDR3, as DNA: TGTGCCAGCAGTTTATTTGGCGGCGGGGAGCTGTTTTTT.

The chain has TRBV3-1 (or the pseudogene TRBV3-2) and TRBJ2-3, with a possible D match to TRBD2 (6 bases). V was clipped by 0 bases and J by 0 bases, with 22 bases between them. Germline-derived CDR1 and CDR2 are LGHDT and YNNKEL (reference sequence). The CDR3 length is 20 residues. CDR3 DNA: TGTGCCAGCAGCCAAGATTTCCCATTCCTCGGCGGGAAAAGCACAGATACGCAGTATTTT. Protein product: CASSQDFPFLGGKSTDTQYF.

The J gene is TRBJ2-1, the V gene TRBV11-2; TRBD2 matches 10 bases. V was pared by 4 bases and J by 5 bases, with 5 bases of the junction left unmatched. CDR1 and CDR2 from the germline V gene are SGHAT and FQNNGV. The CDR3 has 15 residues. The CDR3 DNA sequence: TGTGCCAGCAGCTCAACTAGCGGGGTAGACAATGAGCAGTTCTTC. It yields the protein CASSSTSGVDNEQFF.

The chain uses TRBV6-5 and TRBJ1-2, with D unclear. V was pared by 6 bases and J by 0 bases, with 11 bases between. The germline V gene encodes CDR1 MNHEY and CDR2 SVGAGI. CDR3 length: 14 amino acids. The CDR3 nucleotides are TGTGCCAGCAGCTCACCTAGATCTAACTATGGCTACACCTTC. Translated, it gives CASSSPRSNYGYTF.

The gene calls are TRBV7-3 and TRBJ1-1; D is unclear. CDR1 and CDR2 (germline): SGHTA, FQGTGA. This CDR3 contains 14 residues. Trimming removed 2 bases at V and 1 base at J, with 8 bases between. The CDR3 reads CASSLVHKNTEAFF. The CDR3 region has the DNA TGTGCCAGCAGCTTAGTACACAAGAACACTGAAGCTTTCTTT.

The chain joins TRBV6-5 to TRBJ2-7; tentative D call: TRBD2 (5 bases). Germline values: CDR1 MNHEY, CDR2 SVGAGI. The CDR3 sequence is 16 residues long. V lost 0 bases to trimming and J lost 3 bases, with 15 bases between them. The CDR3 spells CASSYSFSGTSYEQYF. DNA for the CDR3: TGTGCCAGCAGTTACTCGTTCTCTGGCACTAGCTACGAGCAGTACTTC.

The sample holds one count of this clone. CDR3 sequence reads: CASSPPARNEQFF. The CDR3 nucleotides are TGTGCCAGCAGCCCACCGGCTAGGAATGAGCAGTTCTTC. V is TRBV5-4 and J is TRBJ2-1; D gene uncertain. Trimming left V 4 bases short and J 7 bases short, with 12 bases between. The CDR3 consists of 13 residues. CDR1 and CDR2 from the germline V gene are SGHNT and YYREEE (reference sequence).

The V gene is TRBV29-1, the J gene TRBJ2-7, with a possible D match to TRBD2 (5 bases). This CDR3 contains 12 residues. From germline, CDR1 is SQVTM and CDR2 ANQGSEA. V dropped 7 bases and J dropped 3 bases, with 13 bases sitting between them. The CDR3 DNA reads TGCAGCGCCACGAAGAGCGGCTACGAGCAGTACTTC. Amino acids: CSATKSGYEQYF.

The count of this clone is one. V and J are TRBV3-1 (or the pseudogene TRBV3-2) and TRBJ2-2; the match to TRBD1 covers 8 bases. The junction had 5 bases not matched to a gene; V was cut back by 5 bases and J by 3 bases. The CDR3 loop spans 15 amino acids. The germline V gene encodes CDR1 LGHDT and CDR2 YNNKEL (reference sequence). The CDR3 is CASSARDRYTGELFF. As DNA, the CDR3 is TGTGCCAGCAGCGCTCGGGACAGGTACACCGGGGAGCTGTTTTTT.

The sample holds a few counts of this clone. The CDR3 nucleotides read TGTGCCAGCACCCCGGGGAGCGGGGGGAACACCGGGGAGCTGTTTTTT. It encodes CASTPGSGGNTGELFF. The chain carries TRBV28 and TRBJ2-2, with TRBD2 matching 8 bases. The CDR3 is 16 amino acids. Germline CDR1 is MDHEN and CDR2 is SYDVKM. The ends lost 7 bases at V and 1 base at J; junction bases unmatched: 8.

The gene calls are TRBV7-8 and TRBJ2-5; TRBD1 matches at 12 bases. J lost 5 bases, V lost 3 bases, and 4 bases had no gene match. The CDR3 runs to 15 residues. Germline V gives CDR1 SGHVS, CDR2 FQNEAQ. In nucleotides, the CDR3 is TGTGCCAGCAGCTTGGGACAGGGGGCGCAGGAGACCCAGTACTTC. Translation: CASSLGQGAQETQYF.